Following are 25 T cell receptor beta chains from one sample sequenced in a study of CD8 T cell repertoires and HIV-1 epitope variants. Profiled with immunoSEQ multiplex PCR; TCRdb holds only in-frame clones, not every one. The sample carries 5,000 to 6,500 clones, roughly 65% recorded once. For these receptors, no antigen is known. The sample was cultured CD8+ T cells derived from PBMCs. The source of these receptors is a male donor with HIV.

The rearrangement joins TRBV19 to TRBJ2-3; D is unresolved. From germline, CDR1 is LNHDA and CDR2 SQIVND (reference sequence). This CDR3 has 15 residues. Trimming removed 5 bases from V and 5 bases from J, with 17 bases in between. The CDR3 protein is CASSVDLNPGDTQYF. CDR3 coding DNA: TGTGCCAGTAGTGTCGACCTTAACCCTGGAGATACGCAGTATTTT.

This clone was picked up a small number of times. The chain links TRBV7-9 to TRBJ1-1, with TRBD1 matching 7 bases. The J segment lost 5 bases and the V segment lost 6 bases, leaving 12 bases of the junction unmatched. The V gene's germline CDR1 is SEHNR and CDR2 FQNEAQ (reference sequence). The length of the CDR3 is 15 residues. CDR3 amino acids: CASSRPDRVKTEAFF. The CDR3 DNA reads TGTGCCAGCAGTCGTCCCGACAGGGTAAAAACTGAAGCTTTCTTT.

The gene calls are TRBV7-2 and TRBJ1-5; D unclear. Trimming stripped 1 base from V and 0 bases from J, with 7 bases between. Germline V lookup: CDR1 SGHTA, CDR2 FQGNSA. This CDR3 has 15 amino acids. Here the CDR3 reads CASSLEGYSNQPQHF. CDR3 DNA: TGTGCCAGCAGCTTAGAAGGGTATAGCAATCAGCCCCAGCATTTT.

The chain is built from TRBV4-2 and TRBJ2-1, with D tentatively TRBD1 (6 bases). Germline CDR1 reads LGHNA; CDR2 reads YNFKEQ. V was trimmed by 1 base and J by 8 bases, leaving 9 bases between them. The CDR3 has 13 amino acids. The CDR3 bases are TGTGCCAGCAGCCAAGGCAGGGGCGATGAGCAGTTCTTC. This translates into CASSQGRGDEQFF.

This sequence joins TRBV19 and TRBJ1-2; 9 positions agree with TRBD1. Germline V gene lookup returns CDR1 LNHDA and CDR2 SQIVND (reference sequence). Trimming cost V 7 bases and J 4 bases; bases outside gene matches: 7. This CDR3 spans 14 amino acids. CDR3 DNA sequence: TGTGCCAGTACCGTAGGACAGGGGATCTATGGCTACACCTTC. Translated, it gives CASTVGQGIYGYTF.

The V gene is TRBV5-2, the J gene TRBJ1-2. TRBV5-2 is a listed pseudogene. The CDR3 extends over 16 amino acids. The CDR3 DNA follows: TGTGCCAGCAAATATGGGAGAGAGTACGAGACCTATGGCTACACCTTC. Its translation: CASKYGREYETYGYTF.

This clone is categorized as medium-sized. This chain connects TRBV19 to TRBJ2-7; TRBD2 matches 11 bases. Germline CDR1 is LNHDA and CDR2 is SQIVND (reference sequence). CDR3 length: 15 residues. V shed 3 bases, J shed 4 bases, and the junction held 5 bases outside the gene matches. The CDR3 spells CASSIRLAGIYEQYF. The CDR3 DNA sequence: TGTGCCAGTAGTATCCGACTAGCGGGGATTTACGAGCAGTACTTC.

The gene calls are TRBV5-4 and TRBJ2-1; perhaps TRBD2 as D (5 bases). Per germline, CDR1 SGHNT and CDR2 YYREEE (reference sequence). Trimming cost V 7 bases and J 6 bases, with 20 bases left between them. CDR3 length equals 15 residues. The CDR3 here is CASGRWETHPNEQFF. The CDR3 region has the DNA TGTGCCAGCGGCCGCTGGGAGACACACCCCAATGAGCAGTTCTTC.

The chain is built from TRBV7-3 and TRBJ1-5; D is unclear. Germline V CDR1 and CDR2: SGHTA, FQGTGA. V was trimmed by 8 bases and J by 0 bases, leaving 17 bases between them. The CDR3 is made up of 16 amino acids. The DNA for the CDR3 is TGTGCCAGCTCCAACTCGGCAAAGAATAGCAATCAGCCCCAGCATTTT. It yields the protein CASSNSAKNSNQPQHF.

The chain carries TRBV7-3 and TRBJ1-1, with D unresolved. Per the germline V gene, CDR1 is SGHTA and CDR2 is FQGTGA. Trimming stripped 6 bases from V and 3 bases from J, with 11 bases between. This CDR3 is 13 amino acids long. The CDR3 region is CASSRGPYTEAFF. The CDR3 DNA reads TGTGCCAGCAGTCGTGGCCCATACACTGAAGCTTTCTTT.

This chain joins TRBV13 and TRBJ2-1; D remains unclear. Germline values: CDR1 PRHDT, CDR2 FYEKMQ (reference sequence). There are 17 residues in the CDR3. The germline V and J ends were trimmed by 2 bases and 8 bases, with 22 bases remaining between them. In nucleotides, the CDR3 is TGTGCCAGCAGCTTAAGTGGAAACAGACCCCTCGGAGATGAGCAGTTCTTC. This translates into CASSLSGNRPLGDEQFF.

The V call is TRBV18, the J call TRBJ1-1; D unresolved. V was clipped by 3 bases and J by 11 bases, with 13 bases between them. The CDR3 runs 12 residues. The germline V gene encodes CDR1 KGHSH and CDR2 LQKENI. This CDR3 reads CASSPREIGAFF. The CDR3 nucleotides read TGTGCCAGCTCACCTCGGGAAATTGGGGCTTTCTTT.

In nucleotides, the CDR3 is TGTGCCAGCAGCTTACCACTAGCGGGGGGTCGGGCCGGGGAGCTGTTTTTT. This gives the protein CASSLPLAGGRAGELFF. This sequence joins TRBV7-2 and TRBJ2-2, with 12 positions matching TRBD2. V lost 2 bases and J lost 6; bases outside the gene matches: 7. Germline assignment: CDR1 SGHTA and CDR2 FQGNSA. The CDR3 covers 17 residues.

This CDR3 reads CASSQDKGQGDEQFF. CDR3 in DNA: TGCGCCAGCAGCCAAGATAAAGGACAGGGCGATGAGCAGTTCTTC. This chain uses TRBV4-3 with TRBJ2-1; the match to TRBD1 covers 8 bases. The CDR3 loop spans 15 amino acids. Germline loops: CDR1 LGHNA, CDR2 YSLEER. With V trimmed by 0 bases and J by 8 bases, 6 bases remained unmatched.

The chain employs TRBV19 and TRBJ1-2, with a weak D call TRBD1 (5 bases). CDR3 length equals 14 residues. Trimming left V 6 bases short and J 6 bases short, with 17 bases between. The germline CDR1 and CDR2 sequences are LNHDA and SQIVND (reference sequence). CDR3 sequence: CASRTSGSGHGYTF. CDR3 DNA sequence: TGTGCCAGTAGGACTTCGGGGTCAGGGCATGGCTACACCTTC.

This clone is labeled as medium-sized (0.01 to 0.1%). The chain is built from TRBV28 and TRBJ2-5, with 8 bases aligning to TRBD1. Germline V CDR1 and CDR2: MDHEN, SYDVKM. The CDR3 sequence is 15 residues long. V shed 4 bases and J 1 base; nucleotides not matched to a gene: 5. In DNA, the CDR3 is TGTGCCAGCAGTTCCCCGGACAGGGCCCAAGAGACCCAGTACTTC. Translation: CASSSPDRAQETQYF.

The chain is built from TRBV14 and TRBJ2-1; D unresolved. Germline lookup yields CDR1 SGHDN and CDR2 FVKESK. CDR3 length equals 14 residues. V was trimmed by 1 base and J by 10 bases, leaving 14 bases between them. CDR3 sequence (DNA): TGTGCCAGCAGCCAAGTTATATCGAAAAGGGAGCAGTTCTTC. It is translated as CASSQVISKREQFF.

This chain links TRBV6-5 with TRBJ1-2; tentative D call: TRBD1 (5 bases). Trimming shortened V by 6 bases and J by 4 bases, and 12 bases separated the two germline ends. The CDR3 is 13 residues long. Germline loops: CDR1 MNHEY, CDR2 SVGAGI. CDR3 sequence: CASRGRGTYGYTF. The CDR3 nucleotides are TGTGCCAGCAGGGGGCGGGGTACCTATGGCTACACCTTC.

The J gene is TRBJ2-3, the V gene TRBV9; 9 nucleotides agree with TRBD2. Looked up from germline, CDR1 is SGDLS and CDR2 is YYNGEE. This CDR3 has 15 residues. Trimming at V came to 0 bases and at J to 4 bases, leaving 3 bases not matched to a gene. The DNA of the CDR3 is TGTGCCAGCAGCGTAGTTAGCGGGAGCGCAGATACGCAGTATTTT. Its translation is CASSVVSGSADTQYF.

The J gene is TRBJ2-2, the V gene TRBV16, with TRBD2 as a possible D gene (5 bases). The CDR3 loop spans 15 amino acids. CDR1 KGHSY and CDR2 FQNENV come from the germline V gene. Trimming shortened V by 3 bases and J by 3 bases, and 11 bases separated the two germline ends. The CDR3 protein is CASSHGGSYTGELFF. In DNA, the CDR3 is TGTGCCAGCAGCCACGGAGGCAGTTACACCGGGGAGCTGTTTTTT. Supplemented by reference TRBV16 and TRBJ2-2, the full variable domain reads GEEVAQTPKHLVRGEGQKAKLYCAPIKGHSYVFWYQQVLKNEFKFLISFQNENVFDETGMPKERFSAKCLPNSPCSLEIQATKLEDSAVYFCASSHGGSYTGELFFGEGSRLTVL.

This clone was counted a few times. V and J are TRBV6-5 and TRBJ2-1; D not resolved. This CDR3 comprises 13 residues. Trimming removed 2 bases from V and 9 bases from J, with 11 bases in between. Germline CDR1 reads MNHEY; CDR2 reads SVGAGI. The CDR3 DNA reads as TGTGCCAGCAGTTACGGGATCACCGGTGAGCAGTTCTTC. Protein sequence: CASSYGITGEQFF.

V gene TRBV5-6 combines with J gene TRBJ2-3; TRBD2 matches at 9 bases. After removal of 0 bases from V and 15 bases from J, the junction contained 8 bases not matched to a gene. Germline V gene sequence: CDR1 SGHDT, CDR2 YYEEEE. The CDR3 length is 13 residues. The CDR3 region is CASSLVRGGAGYF. For the CDR3, the DNA is TGTGCCAGCAGCTTGGTACGCGGGGGGGCCGGTTATTTT.

This sequence joins TRBV9 and TRBJ1-1, with D unresolved. The CDR3 consists of 16 residues. The V end was cut by 3 bases, the J end by 6 bases, with 21 bases between. In germline, CDR1 is SGDLS, CDR2 YYNGEE. The CDR3 reads CASSALGGGGGPEAFF. The CDR3 nucleotides read TGTGCCAGCAGCGCCCTTGGAGGAGGTGGAGGACCTGAAGCTTTCTTT.

The chain has TRBV15 and TRBJ2-3; a weak D match, TRBD2 (7 bases). The V and J ends lost 5 bases and 5 bases respectively, with 20 bases between them. Germline CDR1 and CDR2: LNHNV and YYDKDF (reference sequence). The CDR3 has 16 amino acids. For the CDR3, the DNA is TGTGCCACCAGCCCGGGGGAGGGGGGGCAGGGAGATACGCAGTATTTT. It codes for CATSPGEGGQGDTQYF.

The chain employs TRBV5-6 and TRBJ2-7; a weak D match, TRBD2 (7 bases). Trimming left V 7 bases short and J 2 bases short, with 16 bases between. From germline, CDR1 is SGHDT and CDR2 YYEEEE. The CDR3 has 14 amino acids. This CDR3 reads CASGGGGATYEQYF. The CDR3 bases are TGTGCCAGCGGCGGGGGCGGAGCCACCTACGAGCAGTACTTC.